Listed below are T cell receptor beta chains from one sample, sequenced in a study of blood T cell repertoires in COVID-19. TCRdb keeps only in-frame clones here, not all; method: immunoSEQ multiplex PCR. The sample holds about 290,000 clones, about 85% seen once. Material: peripheral blood. These receptors were collected from a woman between 50 and 59 years old with active or convalescent COVID-19. Each CDR3 is given with its conserved first and last residue. The D gene is left open where the match is weak. Expanded clones are given a class, and other clones once, few, many or no size at all.

CDR3nt: TGTGCCAGCAGCGTAGAACAGGACAATGGCTACACCTTC
CDR3aa: CASSVEQDNGYTF
v_gene: TRBV9
abundance: -
d_gene: -
j_gene: TRBJ1-2

CDR3nt: TGTGCCAGCAGACTTCAGGGGGCGGGACAGCCCCAGCATTTT
CDR3aa: CASRLQGAGQPQHF
v_gene: TRBV6-5
abundance: once
d_gene: TRBD1
j_gene: TRBJ1-5

CDR3nt: TGTGCCAGCAGCTTCGACGGGGACACCGGGGAGCTGTTTTTT
CDR3aa: CASSFDGDTGELFF
v_gene: TRBV5-6
abundance: -
d_gene: -
j_gene: TRBJ2-2

CDR3nt: TGCAGCGTTGGGGCAGTCCAAGAGACCCAGTACTTC
CDR3aa: CSVGAVQETQYF
v_gene: TRBV29-1
abundance: -
d_gene: -
j_gene: TRBJ2-5

CDR3nt: TGTGCCAGCAGTGAAACGGGTCGGAACACTGAAGCTTTCTTT
CDR3aa: CASSETGRNTEAFF
v_gene: TRBV28
abundance: -
d_gene: -
j_gene: TRBJ1-1

CDR3nt: TGTGCCAGCAGCGTAGGGGCAAATACGAACACTGAAGCTTTCTTT
CDR3aa: CASSVGANTNTEAFF
v_gene: TRBV9
abundance: -
d_gene: -
j_gene: TRBJ1-1

CDR3nt: TGTGCCAGCAGCTTGTCGGAGGGTGAAGCTTTCTTT
CDR3aa: CASSLSEGEAFF
v_gene: TRBV5-4
abundance: few
d_gene: -
j_gene: TRBJ1-1

CDR3nt: TGTGCCAGCAGTGAAGCAACTAGCGGGAGGGTGTACACCGGGGAGCTGTTTTTT
CDR3aa: CASSEATSGRVYTGELFF
v_gene: TRBV6-1
abundance: -
d_gene: TRBD2
j_gene: TRBJ2-2

CDR3nt: TGTGCCAGCAGTCGCCAGCCGCTTCGAGTGGGCCGCCGCGCAGATACGCAGTATTTT
CDR3aa: CASSRQPLRVGRRADTQYF
v_gene: TRBV6-2/TRBV6-3
abundance: -
d_gene: -
j_gene: TRBJ2-3

CDR3nt: TGTGCCAGCAGCTCGGGACTACCTACCGGGGAGCTGTTTTTT
CDR3aa: CASSSGLPTGELFF
v_gene: TRBV11-3
abundance: few
d_gene: TRBD2
j_gene: TRBJ2-2

CDR3nt: TGTGCCAGCTCACCTGACCAGGCCACAGATACGCAGTATTTT
CDR3aa: CASSPDQATDTQYF
v_gene: TRBV18
abundance: -
d_gene: -
j_gene: TRBJ2-3

CDR3nt: TGTGCCAGCAGGACCAGCGGGGGGGTATACAATGAGCAGTTCTTC
CDR3aa: CASRTSGGVYNEQFF
v_gene: TRBV28
abundance: few
d_gene: TRBD2
j_gene: TRBJ2-1

CDR3nt: TGCGCCAGCAGCTTGGGCCTCGGACAGGGAAACTTATACAATGAGCAGTTCTTC
CDR3aa: CASSLGLGQGNLYNEQFF
v_gene: TRBV5-1
abundance: -
d_gene: TRBD1
j_gene: TRBJ2-1

CDR3nt: TGCGCCAGCAGCTTGGGGTGGACAGCAGTGAACACTGAAGCTTTCTTT
CDR3aa: CASSLGWTAVNTEAFF
v_gene: TRBV5-1
abundance: few
d_gene: -
j_gene: TRBJ1-1

CDR3nt: TGTGCCAGCAGCCAAAACACAAACACTGAAGCTTTCTTT
CDR3aa: CASSQNTNTEAFF
v_gene: TRBV7-9
abundance: -
d_gene: -
j_gene: TRBJ1-1

CDR3nt: TGTGCCAGTAGTATCGGACGGGGGATCTATGGCTACACCTTC
CDR3aa: CASSIGRGIYGYTF
v_gene: TRBV19
abundance: -
d_gene: -
j_gene: TRBJ1-2

CDR3nt: TGTGCCAGCAGCTTAGAGGCGGGATTCACCTACGAGCAGTACTTC
CDR3aa: CASSLEAGFTYEQYF
v_gene: TRBV7-9
abundance: -
d_gene: -
j_gene: TRBJ2-7

CDR3nt: TGTGCCAGCAGTAGAGGGGGACCCTACGAGCAGTACTTC
CDR3aa: CASSRGGPYEQYF
v_gene: TRBV5-4
abundance: -
d_gene: -
j_gene: TRBJ2-7

CDR3nt: TGTGCCAGCAGCTCAGGGGGCAACACTGAAGCTTTCTTT
CDR3aa: CASSSGGNTEAFF
v_gene: TRBV12-3/TRBV12-4
abundance: -
d_gene: TRBD1
j_gene: TRBJ1-1

CDR3nt: TGTGCCAGCAGCCAGCGACTAGCGGGAGGGCCGGTGAGGGAGCAGTACTTC
CDR3aa: CASSQRLAGGPVREQYF
v_gene: TRBV4-2
abundance: -
d_gene: TRBD2
j_gene: TRBJ2-7

CDR3nt: TGTGCCACCAGTGATGGGCCCTACGAGCAGTACTTC
CDR3aa: CATSDGPYEQYF
v_gene: TRBV24-1
abundance: -
d_gene: -
j_gene: TRBJ2-7

CDR3nt: TGTGCCAGTAGTCCCCGTGCCAGCTACAATGAGCAGTTCTTC
CDR3aa: CASSPRASYNEQFF
v_gene: TRBV19
abundance: -
d_gene: -
j_gene: TRBJ2-1

CDR3nt: TGTGCCAGCAGCCGGACAGGGGGCGAGAACTATGGCTACACCTTC
CDR3aa: CASSRTGGENYGYTF
v_gene: TRBV7-9
abundance: -
d_gene: TRBD1
j_gene: TRBJ1-2

CDR3nt: TGTGCCAGCAGTCGATCCGACAGGAAGACTCTTTTCAGGGGCTACACCTTC
CDR3aa: CASSRSDRKTLFRGYTF
v_gene: TRBV6-6
abundance: -
d_gene: -
j_gene: TRBJ1-2

CDR3nt: TGTGCCAGCAGCTGGGGGCCCAATTACGAGCAGTACTTC
CDR3aa: CASSWGPNYEQYF
v_gene: TRBV9
abundance: -
d_gene: -
j_gene: TRBJ2-7

CDR3nt: TGTGCCAGCAGTTTAAGGCAGGGGGATGGCTACACCTTC
CDR3aa: CASSLRQGDGYTF
v_gene: TRBV12-3/TRBV12-4
abundance: -
d_gene: TRBD1
j_gene: TRBJ1-2

CDR3nt: TGCGCCAGCAGCTTAGCAGGGAAGCACACAGATACGCAGTATTTT
CDR3aa: CASSLAGKHTDTQYF
v_gene: TRBV5-1
abundance: -
d_gene: -
j_gene: TRBJ2-3

CDR3nt: TGTGCCAGTAGTACATGGGACAGGGAAGGCTATGGCTACACCTTC
CDR3aa: CASSTWDREGYGYTF
v_gene: TRBV19
abundance: -
d_gene: TRBD1
j_gene: TRBJ1-2

CDR3nt: TGTGCCAGCAGTTTCAGGAGGGTCAATTCACCCCTCCACTTT
CDR3aa: CASSFRRVNSPLHF
v_gene: TRBV27
abundance: -
d_gene: -
j_gene: TRBJ1-6

CDR3nt: TGCGCCAGCAGCCAATTGGGACTAGCGGGATACGAGCAGTACTTC
CDR3aa: CASSQLGLAGYEQYF
v_gene: TRBV4-1
abundance: -
d_gene: TRBD2
j_gene: TRBJ2-7

CDR3nt: TGTGCCAGCAGCTTAGGTCTGCAGGTCTACCCCCCAACTAATGAAAAACTGTTTTTT
CDR3aa: CASSLGLQVYPPTNEKLFF
v_gene: TRBV7-9
abundance: -
d_gene: -
j_gene: TRBJ1-4

CDR3nt: TGTGCCAGTAGTACTTTGACTAGCGGGAGTGGTGGCACCGGGGAGCTGTTTTTT
CDR3aa: CASSTLTSGSGGTGELFF
v_gene: TRBV19
abundance: many
d_gene: TRBD2
j_gene: TRBJ2-2

CDR3nt: TGTGCCAGCAGTCTCCTGGGACTCCAGAGGGACACTGAAGCTTTCTTT
CDR3aa: CASSLLGLQRDTEAFF
v_gene: TRBV27
abundance: -
d_gene: -
j_gene: TRBJ1-1

CDR3nt: TGTGCCATCAGTGTTAGTGGGGGCTCGGCGGACACCGGGGAGCTGTTTTTT
CDR3aa: CAISVSGGSADTGELFF
v_gene: TRBV10-3
abundance: -
d_gene: -
j_gene: TRBJ2-2

CDR3nt: TGTGCCAGCCCCCCCGACAGGGTTGGAAACACCATATATTTT
CDR3aa: CASPPDRVGNTIYF
v_gene: TRBV2
abundance: once
d_gene: TRBD1
j_gene: TRBJ1-3

CDR3nt: TGCGCCAGCAGCTCTAATCCCCAGGGGGCAACGGAAGCTTTCTTT
CDR3aa: CASSSNPQGATEAFF
v_gene: TRBV5-1
abundance: -
d_gene: TRBD1
j_gene: TRBJ1-1

CDR3nt: TGTGCCAGCAGCCCGACCCCGGGACAGGGTTCCGAGCAGTACTTC
CDR3aa: CASSPTPGQGSEQYF
v_gene: TRBV7-8
abundance: -
d_gene: TRBD1
j_gene: TRBJ2-7

CDR3nt: TGTGCCACCAGCAGGGAATCTAGGAGGGCCACTGAGCAGTTCTTC
CDR3aa: CATSRESRRATEQFF
v_gene: TRBV15
abundance: -
d_gene: -
j_gene: TRBJ2-1

CDR3nt: TGTGCCAGTAGTATGGAGCGGGGCCTCTCCTACGAGCAGTACTTC
CDR3aa: CASSMERGLSYEQYF
v_gene: TRBV19
abundance: -
d_gene: TRBD2
j_gene: TRBJ2-7

CDR3nt: TGTGCTAGTGGGCAGGGGTCCTACTACGAGCAGTACTTC
CDR3aa: CASGQGSYYEQYF
v_gene: TRBV12-5
abundance: -
d_gene: -
j_gene: TRBJ2-7

CDR3nt: TGTGCCACCAGCAATTCAGGGGTCCCTCCCCACGAGCAGTACTTC
CDR3aa: CATSNSGVPPHEQYF
v_gene: TRBV24-1
abundance: -
d_gene: -
j_gene: TRBJ2-7

CDR3nt: TGTGCCAGCAGCTTCTCACAGGGCCTCACCTACAATGAGCAGTTCTTC
CDR3aa: CASSFSQGLTYNEQFF
v_gene: TRBV7-9
abundance: once
d_gene: -
j_gene: TRBJ2-1

CDR3nt: TGTGCCAGCAGCTTAATCAGAGGAACTGAAGCTTTCTTT
CDR3aa: CASSLIRGTEAFF
v_gene: TRBV13
abundance: few
d_gene: -
j_gene: TRBJ1-1

CDR3nt: TGTGCCAGCAGTGGACTGGGGCCCACCGGGGAGCTGTTTTTT
CDR3aa: CASSGLGPTGELFF
v_gene: TRBV6-4
abundance: -
d_gene: -
j_gene: TRBJ2-2

CDR3nt: TGTGCCAGCAGTCGTGGACAGGGGACGACGCATTCACCCCTCCACTTT
CDR3aa: CASSRGQGTTHSPLHF
v_gene: TRBV5-4
abundance: -
d_gene: TRBD1
j_gene: TRBJ1-6

CDR3nt: TGTGCCACCATGTGGGGAGGAGCCGGAAGCAATCAGCCCCAGCATTTT
CDR3aa: CATMWGGAGSNQPQHF
v_gene: TRBV28
abundance: -
d_gene: -
j_gene: TRBJ1-5